This TCR beta chain appears in the sequencing data of a study of OX40 agonist ivuxolimab in advanced cancers. Overall study context: Patients achieving partial responses numbered three: one hepatocellular carcinoma case and two cutaneous melanoma cases. Study outcomes and limitations: At 0.1 to 3.0 mg/kg, CD4+ and CD8+ blood T cells expanded clonally by week 6.

Trimming at V came to 4 bases and at J to 3 bases, leaving 4 bases not matched to a gene. CDR1 is MGHRA and CDR2 is YSYEKL in the germline V gene. The CDR3 length is 14 residues. Here immunoSEQ multiplex PCR was the method, and the copy in TCRdb shows in-frame clones only, minus some. The sample includes roughly 67,000 clones, roughly 80% of them seen just once. This clone turned up a few times. Its antigen is still unknown. The input for sequencing was CD4+ or CD8+ T cells sorted from blood, taken in a trial of the OX40 agonist ivuxolimab. The sequence came from an adult with an advanced solid tumor such as melanoma, head and neck, liver or kidney cancer. V usage is TRBV4-1 and J usage is TRBJ2-7; 9 nucleotides line up with TRBD1. CDR3 amino acids: CASSLGTGSYEQYV. In nucleotides, the CDR3 is TGCGCCAGCAGCCTCGGGACAGGGAGCTACGAGCAGTACGTC.